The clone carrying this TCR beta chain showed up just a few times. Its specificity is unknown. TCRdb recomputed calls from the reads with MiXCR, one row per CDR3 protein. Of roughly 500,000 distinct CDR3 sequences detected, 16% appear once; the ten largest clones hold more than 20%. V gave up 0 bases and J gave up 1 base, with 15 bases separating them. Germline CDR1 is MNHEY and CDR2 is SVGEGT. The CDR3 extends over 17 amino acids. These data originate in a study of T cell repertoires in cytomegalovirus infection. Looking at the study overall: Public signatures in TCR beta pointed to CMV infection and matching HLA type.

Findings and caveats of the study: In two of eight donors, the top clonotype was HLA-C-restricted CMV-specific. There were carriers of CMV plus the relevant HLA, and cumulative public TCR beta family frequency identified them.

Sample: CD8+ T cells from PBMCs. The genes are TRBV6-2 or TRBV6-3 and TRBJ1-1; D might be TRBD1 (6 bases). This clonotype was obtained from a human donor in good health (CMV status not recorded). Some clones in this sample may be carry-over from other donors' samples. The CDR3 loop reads CASSYSPTGTWNTEAFF. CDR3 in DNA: TGTGCCAGCAGTTACTCCCCCACCGGGACATGGAACACTGAAGCTTTCTTT.